This T cell receptor (beta chain) was sequenced in a study of CD8+ T cells in alopecia areata. Study-wide results and caveats: In scalp, tofacitinib significantly decreased clonality and expanded CD8+ clones among the top 100.

A word on this clone: Its specificity is not known.

Treatment given: oral pan-JAK inhibitor, 5-10 mg twice daily. Researchers took lesional scalp punch biopsies and peripheral blood from people who were alopecia areata patients. V shed 8 bases and J shed 11 bases, with 16 bases lying between them. The CDR3 covers 12 residues. Germline-derived CDR1 and CDR2 are LNHDA and SQIVND (reference sequence). RNA extraction and reverse transcription yielded cDNA as sequencing template. Clones were read by immunoSEQ multiplex PCR, and TCRdb kept only the in-frame ones, dropping some. The data contain about 140,000 clones, approximately 90% of them singletons. The chain has TRBV19 and TRBJ2-1; D not certain. The material sequenced was CD8+ T cells sorted from blood, taken at week 4, from a patient treated with tofacitinib. The TCR sequence derives from a human donor with alopecia areata. The CDR3: CASLGAPGQQFF. CDR3 bases: TGTGCCAGTCTAGGAGCCCCGGGCCAGCAGTTCTTC.